The 20 T cell receptor beta chains below come from one sample, sequenced in a study of neoadjuvant anti-PD-1 for oral cavity cancer. Only in-frame clones appear in the TCRdb table, and some are missing; sequencing was by immunoSEQ multiplex PCR. This table holds some 17,000 clones, about 59% found once. This specimen consisted of PBMCs, obtained before nivolumab (anti-PD-1) treatment. These receptor sequences come from a person aged 35-79 years with oral cavity squamous cell carcinoma.

The chain couples TRBV19 to TRBJ2-2, with TRBD2 matching 9 bases. The junction had 4 bases not matched to a gene; V was cut back by 9 bases and J by 2 bases. Germline CDR1 is LNHDA and CDR2 is SQIVND (reference sequence). The CDR3 contains 14 residues. The chain's CDR3 is CASKRGVNTGELFF. The CDR3 DNA sequence: TGTGCCAGCAAGCGGGGGGTTAACACCGGGGAGCTGTTTTTT.

The chain employs TRBV9 and TRBJ2-7; TRBD2 aligns across 15 bases. The trim removed 3 bases at V and 7 bases at J, leaving 5 bases unmatched. The CDR3 spans 15 residues. Per germline, CDR1 SGDLS and CDR2 YYNGEE. The CDR3 nucleotides are TGTGCCAGCAGCGCCCTTGGGACTAGCGGGGGGGAGCAGTACTTC. This gives the protein CASSALGTSGGEQYF.

The gene calls are TRBV7-9 and TRBJ1-2, with 8 bases lining up with TRBD1. From germline, CDR1 is SEHNR and CDR2 FQNEAQ (reference sequence). This CDR3 spans 15 amino acids. The trim removed 5 bases at V and 2 bases at J, leaving 7 bases unmatched. The CDR3 here is CASSQDREANYGYTF. The CDR3 DNA reads as TGTGCCAGCAGCCAGGACAGGGAGGCGAACTATGGCTACACCTTC.

The chain is built from TRBV29-1 and TRBJ1-2; the D gene is possibly TRBD1 (5 bases). The CDR3 sequence is 13 residues long. V was shortened by 1 base and J by 1 base, with 7 bases between the two germline ends. Looked up from germline, CDR1 is SQVTM and CDR2 is ANQGSEA. The CDR3 loop reads CSVEGQGNYGYTF. CDR3 nucleotides: TGCAGCGTTGAAGGGCAGGGTAACTATGGCTACACCTTC.

The rearrangement joins TRBV6-6 to TRBJ1-1; TRBD1 matches at 7 bases. This CDR3 is 13 amino acids long. Germline CDR1 and CDR2: MNHNY and SVGAGI (reference sequence). J was trimmed by 1 base and V by 8 bases; bases with no gene match: 4. The CDR3 spells CASGDSKNTEAFF. CDR3 nucleotides: TGTGCCAGCGGGGACAGTAAGAACACTGAAGCTTTCTTT.

There are a few counts of this clone. The CDR3 reads CASSRTYEQYF. CDR3 in DNA: TGTGCCAGCAGCCGAACCTACGAGCAGTACTTC. The rearrangement joins TRBV14 to TRBJ2-7; unclear D gene. Deletions cut 4 bases from V and 2 bases from J, with 3 bases between. CDR1 is SGHDN, CDR2 FVKESK, per germline. CDR3 length equals 11 residues.

The gene calls are TRBV27 and TRBJ1-5; tentatively, D is TRBD1 (5 bases). The CDR3 consists of 16 residues. V was trimmed by 4 bases and J by 3 bases, leaving 16 bases between them. Germline lookup yields CDR1 MNHEY and CDR2 SMNVEV (reference sequence). The CDR3: CASSSPPAGHNQPQHF. The DNA for the CDR3 is TGTGCCAGCAGTTCTCCGCCGGCAGGACACAATCAGCCCCAGCATTTT.

The J gene is TRBJ1-1, the V gene TRBV5-4, with D possibly TRBD1 on 6 matching bases. Germline V gene lookup returns CDR1 SGHNT and CDR2 YYREEE (reference sequence). Trimming took 2 bases from V and 7 from J, leaving 18 bases between them. The CDR3 extends over 15 amino acids. As DNA, the CDR3 is TGTGCCAGCAGCTTAAAGGGAGGGGGGCGAAATGAAGCTTTCTTT. It codes for CASSLKGGGRNEAFF.

This clone was seen a single time. The chain has TRBV6-6 and TRBJ2-3; D unclear. Germline V gene data show CDR1 as MNHNY and CDR2 as SVGAGI (reference sequence). The CDR3 spans 12 residues. V was shortened by 5 bases and J by 4 bases, with 7 bases between the two germline ends. The CDR3 reads CASSARSDTQYF. The CDR3, as DNA: TGTGCCAGCAGTGCTAGATCAGATACGCAGTATTTT.

The rearrangement links TRBV6-5 to TRBJ2-2, with 8 bases that match TRBD2. V trimming: 5 bases; J trimming: 6 bases; junction bases outside the gene matches: 8. The CDR3 covers 15 residues. CDR1 is MNHEY and CDR2 is SVGAGI in the germline V gene. This CDR3 is CASSKPGLVAGELFF. As DNA, the CDR3 is TGTGCCAGCAGTAAACCGGGACTAGTAGCCGGGGAGCTGTTTTTT.

This clone has more than one count but fewer than ten. J is TRBJ2-7 and V is TRBV6-1; maybe TRBD2 (6 bases). V lost 8 bases, J lost 3 bases, and 14 bases lay in between. There are 13 residues in the CDR3. Per the germline V gene, CDR1 is MNHNS and CDR2 is SASEGT. CDR3 amino acids: CASETLGSYEQYF. In DNA form, the CDR3 reads TGTGCCAGCGAAACCCTCGGGAGCTACGAGCAGTACTTC.

The V call is TRBV5-1, the J call TRBJ2-1; 11 nucleotides agree with TRBD2. Germline lookup yields CDR1 SGHRS and CDR2 YFSETQ. CDR3 length: 14 amino acids. J was trimmed by 5 bases and V by 5 bases; bases with no gene match: 3. The CDR3 DNA is TGCGCCAGCAGTAGCGGGAGGGCCGACAATGAGCAGTTCTTC. Its translation: CASSSGRADNEQFF.

J is TRBJ1-1 and V is TRBV29-1; D might be TRBD1 (6 bases). This CDR3 region has 15 residues. The germline CDR1 and CDR2 sequences are SQVTM and ANQGSEA. Trimming cost V 0 bases and J 3 bases, with 14 bases left between them. CDR3 nucleotide sequence: TGCAGCGTTGAAGATCTTGGGGGGCGAGACACTGAAGCTTTCTTT. It encodes CSVEDLGGRDTEAFF. The full variable domain, with the rest looked up from reference TRBV29-1 and TRBJ1-1, is SAVISQKPSRDICQRGTSLTIQCQVDSQVTMMFWYRQQPGQSLTLIATANQGSEATYESGFVIDKFPISRPNLTFSTLTVSNMSPEDSSIYLCSVEDLGGRDTEAFFGQGTRLTVV.

This clone was observed once. The chain carries TRBV5-1 and TRBJ2-1; 9 bases agree with TRBD2. The V gene's germline CDR1 is SGHRS and CDR2 YFSETQ. After removal of 1 base from V and 8 bases from J, the junction contained 7 bases not matched to a gene. The CDR3 consists of 15 residues. The CDR3 loop reads CASSLLASGNDEQFF. The CDR3 bases are TGCGCCAGCAGCTTGTTGGCTAGCGGGAATGATGAGCAGTTCTTC.

V is TRBV2 and J is TRBJ2-5; 7 positions match TRBD1. Trimming removed 7 bases from V and 7 bases from J; junction bases left unmatched: 12. There are 14 residues in the CDR3. Per the germline V gene, CDR1 is SNHLY and CDR2 is FYNNEI. CDR3 DNA sequence: TGTGCCAGCAACCGACAGGGCCAAGAAGGGACCCAGTACTTC. Translation: CASNRQGQEGTQYF.

J is TRBJ2-1 and V is TRBV11-3; D is unclear. Germline CDR1 SGHNT, CDR2 YENEEA. V was cut by 0 bases and J by 5 bases, with 5 bases left in between. This CDR3 comprises 13 residues. The CDR3: CASSLEEDNEQFF. CDR3 nucleotide sequence: TGTGCCAGCAGCTTAGAAGAGGACAATGAGCAGTTCTTC.

CDR3 DNA sequence: TGTGCCAGTAGCCAGCCTCGGTCGCGAGCGGGAGCCCCCTACAATGAGCAGTTCTTC. Translating it yields CASSQPRSRAGAPYNEQFF. The chain employs TRBV19 and TRBJ2-1, with 8 bases fitting TRBD2. The CDR3 has 19 residues. Germline V gives CDR1 LNHDA, CDR2 SQIVND (reference sequence). V shed 6 bases, J shed 2 bases, and the junction held 18 bases outside the gene matches.

CDR3 nucleotide sequence: TGTGCCATCAGTGACATAGCGGGAGGGGGTACAGATACGCAGTATTTT. The encoded protein is CAISDIAGGGTDTQYF. The gene calls are TRBV10-3 and TRBJ2-3, with 11 bases fitting TRBD2. The CDR3 length is 16 residues. Germline loops: CDR1 ENHRY, CDR2 SYGVKD. Trimming at V came to 3 bases and at J to 3 bases, leaving 5 bases not matched to a gene.

This clone was counted between two and nine times. This chain connects TRBV6-1 to TRBJ1-3, with 7 bases matching TRBD1. This CDR3 region has 14 residues. The germline V gene encodes CDR1 MNHNS and CDR2 SASEGT. With 6 bases clipped from V and 4 bases from J, the junction kept 6 bases outside the gene matches. The CDR3 DNA follows: TGTGCCAGCAGCCGGACAGGATTCGGAAACACCATATATTTT. Amino acid sequence: CASSRTGFGNTIYF.

J is TRBJ2-7 and V is TRBV6-5, with 7 bases fitting TRBD2. Germline V CDR1 and CDR2: MNHEY, SVGAGI. Losses at the gene ends were 4 bases for V and 7 bases for J; bases not matched to a gene: 7. The CDR3 has 13 amino acids. In DNA form, the CDR3 reads TGTGCCAGCAGTTTGGCGGGAGTGGGGGAGCAGTACTTC. Residues: CASSLAGVGEQYF.